The 13 T cell receptor beta chains presented below share a single source sample, sequenced in a study of beta chain features in type 1 diabetes. General study findings and limits: A moderate, significant TCRB CDR3 shortening appeared in type 1 diabetes across four CD4+ subsets.

These TCRs are of unknown antigen specificity. Reverse transcription of all isolated RNA meant that expressed TCRB transcripts were sequenced. Repertoires were generated with immunoSEQ multiplex PCR, while TCRdb's copy carries only in-frame clones and drops some. The sample has about 650,000 clones, around 12% seen once. The sequenced sample was naive CD4+ T cells from blood. The source of these receptors is a man younger than 45 with type 1 diabetes.

The genes are TRBV28 and TRBJ2-3, with D unclear. Germline-derived CDR1 and CDR2 are MDHEN and SYDVKM. CDR3 size: 12 residues. The V end was cut by 4 bases, the J end by 2 bases, with 4 bases between. The chain's CDR3 is CASSSVTDTQYF. CDR3 bases: TGTGCCAGCAGTTCCGTCACAGATACGCAGTATTTT.

V usage is TRBV2 and J usage is TRBJ1-2, with D perhaps TRBD1 (6 bases). V was cut by 8 bases and J by 1 base, with 14 bases left in between. This CDR3 comprises 14 residues. Germline V lookup: CDR1 SNHLY, CDR2 FYNNEI. The CDR3 here is CASGLQGYNYGYTF. CDR3 bases: TGTGCCAGCGGACTACAGGGATATAACTATGGCTACACCTTC.

The rearrangement joins TRBV10-3 to TRBJ2-5; a weak D match, TRBD1 (5 bases). Germline V CDR1 and CDR2: ENHRY, SYGVKD. The V end lost 4 bases, the J end lost 2 bases, and 5 bases lay between the germline ends. The CDR3 is 12 residues long. CDR3 region: CAISGQQETQYF. CDR3 sequence (DNA): TGTGCCATCAGTGGACAGCAAGAGACCCAGTACTTC.

This chain uses TRBV5-1 with TRBJ1-1; TRBD1 might be the D (5 bases). Germline V gene data show CDR1 as SGHRS and CDR2 as YFSETQ. This CDR3 comprises 14 residues. Trimming stripped 3 bases from V and 4 bases from J, with 13 bases between. CDR3 DNA: TGCGCCAGCAGCTCCCGATTCACAGGCACTGAAGCTTTCTTT. This codes for CASSSRFTGTEAFF.

This clone was seen many times. The J gene is TRBJ2-7, the V gene TRBV10-3, with D uncertain. CDR1 and CDR2 from the germline V gene are ENHRY and SYGVKD. V was cut by 2 bases and J by 7 bases, with 15 bases left in between. This CDR3 spans 14 amino acids. For the CDR3, the DNA is TGTGCCATCAGTGAGCAGTCCCAGACGCGAGAGCAGTACTTC. The encoded protein is CAISEQSQTREQYF.

This clone has more than one count but fewer than ten. The same CDR3 can be traced to other DNA sequences in this sample. The chain is built from TRBV29-1 and TRBJ2-7, with TRBD1 matching 11 bases. Germline CDR1 is SQVTM and CDR2 is ANQGSEA. The CDR3 runs 15 residues. Trimming took 6 bases from V and 3 from J; bases not matched to a gene: 10. In DNA form, the CDR3 reads TGCAGCGTGAACGGGGGGACAGGGGGACTCTACGAGCAGTACTTC. The encoded protein is CSVNGGTGGLYEQYF.

The DNA for the CDR3 is TGTGCCAGCAGCTTACAAGTAGGCCTACAAGAGACCCAGTACTTC. This sequence encodes CASSLQVGLQETQYF. The chain couples TRBV7-6 to TRBJ2-5; D is undetermined. Trimming removed 2 bases at V and 2 bases at J, with 12 bases between. This CDR3 is 15 amino acids long. Germline values: CDR1 SGHVS, CDR2 FNYEAQ.

The J gene is TRBJ2-5, the V gene TRBV6-1; D remains unclear. The CDR3 has 12 residues. The ends were cut back, 5 bases at V and 0 bases at J, with 4 bases in the middle. Germline V gene data show CDR1 as MNHNS and CDR2 as SASEGT. For the CDR3, the DNA is TGTGCCAGCAGTCCGTACCAAGAGACCCAGTACTTC. Residues: CASSPYQETQYF.

The chain is built from TRBV4-2 and TRBJ2-5; D is perhaps TRBD2 (6 bases). The CDR3 has 16 amino acids. Trimming cost V 1 base and J 4 bases, with 16 bases left between them. Germline lookup yields CDR1 LGHNA and CDR2 YNFKEQ. The CDR3 DNA sequence: TGTGCCAGCAGCCAAGCGGATGGGGGAGGAGCAGAGACCCAGTACTTC. Protein sequence: CASSQADGGGAETQYF.

The CDR3 DNA is TGTGCCAGCAGAACCCTGGGGAAGGACACCATATATTTT. Protein: CASRTLGKDTIYF. The V gene is TRBV27, the J gene TRBJ1-3; no clear D. V lost 6 bases and J 8 bases, leaving 14 bases between the germline ends. This CDR3 is 13 amino acids long. CDR1 MNHEY and CDR2 SMNVEV come from the germline V gene (reference sequence).

This clone was found a few times. The J gene is TRBJ2-7, the V gene TRBV10-3, with 7 bases identical to TRBD1. V was pared by 3 bases and J by 8 bases, with 10 bases of the junction left unmatched. The germline V gene encodes CDR1 ENHRY and CDR2 SYGVKD. The CDR3 is 14 amino acids. The CDR3 DNA sequence: TGTGCCATCAGTGAATCACAGGGGAGAAGAAAGCAGTACTTC. It codes for CAISESQGRRKQYF.

The rearrangement joins TRBV28 to TRBJ2-3, with D possibly being TRBD1 (7 bases). This CDR3 has 14 residues. Trimming cost V 6 bases and J 2 bases, with 12 bases left between them. From germline, CDR1 is MDHEN and CDR2 SYDVKM. In nucleotides, the CDR3 is TGTGCCAGCAGCCAGGGGGGCAACACAGATACGCAGTATTTT. Translated: CASSQGGNTDTQYF.

This clone turned up a few times. The chain has TRBV7-9 and TRBJ1-5; the D is unclear. Germline V lookup: CDR1 SEHNR, CDR2 FQNEAQ (reference sequence). The CDR3 length is 16 residues. Trimming removed 1 base at V and 2 bases at J, with 12 bases between. CDR3 loop: CASSLGSHRGNQPQHF. The DNA of the CDR3 is TGTGCCAGCAGCTTAGGCAGTCACCGAGGCAATCAGCCCCAGCATTTT. Based on the CDR3 plus reference TRBV7-9 and TRBJ1-5, the full variable domain is DTGVSQNPRHKITKRGQNVTFRCDPISEHNRLYWYRQTLGQGPEFLTYFQNEAQLEKSRLLSDRFSAERPKGSFSTLEIQRTEQGDSAMYLCASSLGSHRGNQPQHFGDGTRLSIL.